The 32 T cell receptor beta chains below all came from one sample that was sequenced in a study of response to subunit inactivated influenza vaccine. A single record per CDR3 protein comes from TCRdb applying MiXCR to the RT-PCR reads. Here the sample spans about 540,000 distinct CDR3 sequences, 20% to 25% being singletons. The same data also contributed to another study, on T cells expressing NK-cell markers. As that study records: Scientists made TCR beta cDNA using 5'RACE template switching with UMIs.

Sample: CD4+ T cells sorted from PBMCs, taken roughly 13 days after vaccination. The source of these receptors is a man aged 45-65 years who received an inactivated influenza vaccine.

The chain is built from TRBV12-3 or TRBV12-4 and TRBJ2-1, with D possibly matching TRBD1 (6 bases). V lost 5 bases to trimming and J lost 9 bases, with 20 bases between them. This CDR3 region has 15 residues. CDR3 loop: CASSPDSPGRSEQFF. The CDR3 DNA reads TGTGCCAGCAGTCCGGACAGCCCAGGTCGTAGTGAGCAGTTCTTC.

The CDR3 DNA reads TGTGCCAGCTCACGGGGGGATGATGAAAAACTGTTTTTT. Its protein is CASSRGDDEKLFF. The chain recombines TRBV18 with TRBJ1-4, with D tentatively TRBD1 (5 bases). Germline V lookup: CDR1 KGHSH, CDR2 LQKENI. Trimming stripped 4 bases from V and 6 bases from J, with 9 bases between. The CDR3 sequence is 13 residues long.

The J gene is TRBJ2-5, the V gene TRBV7-2; no definite D call. Germline CDR1 reads SGHTA; CDR2 reads FQGNSA. V lost 2 bases to trimming and J lost 1 base, with 8 bases between them. The CDR3 spans 14 residues. The DNA of the CDR3 is TGTGCCAGCAGCTTACAGGCCCTCCAAGAGACCCAGTACTTC. As protein: CASSLQALQETQYF.

This clonotype was observed a handful of times. The chain couples TRBV6-5 to TRBJ2-1; D not resolved. The CDR3 runs 16 residues. CDR1 and CDR2 (germline): MNHEY, SVGAGI. Trimming removed 2 bases at V and 4 bases at J, with 15 bases between. The CDR3 DNA follows: TGTGCCAGCAGTTACGATCGTTTTAGCCCTTACAATGAGCAGTTCTTC. As protein: CASSYDRFSPYNEQFF.

The table lists this clonotype with a few counts. The V and J genes are TRBV6-1 and TRBJ2-7, with 10 bases matching TRBD1. The V gene's germline CDR1 is MNHNS and CDR2 SASEGT. The CDR3 totals 15 residues. Trimming at V came to 7 bases and at J to 6 bases, leaving 12 bases not matched to a gene. The CDR3 coding sequence is TGTGCCAGCACCTACGCACCGGGACAGGGGACCGAGCAGTACTTC. Translated: CASTYAPGQGTEQYF.

The chain combines TRBV20-1 with TRBJ2-1; D may be TRBD2 (6 bases). With 6 bases removed from V and 6 bases from J, the gap between germline ends came to 15 bases. The CDR3 sequence is 13 residues long. CDR1 and CDR2 (germline): DFQATT, SNEGSKA (reference sequence). Here the CDR3 DNA reads TGCAGTGCGCGCCTAGCGCTTCCCAATGAGCAGTTCTTC. This sequence encodes CSARLALPNEQFF.

There are a few counts of this clonotype. V gene TRBV20-1 combines with J gene TRBJ1-1; D is perhaps TRBD1 (6 bases). The V gene lost 6 bases and the J gene lost 7 bases, with 18 bases spanning the gap. Germline CDR1 and CDR2: DFQATT and SNEGSKA (reference sequence). This CDR3 is built from 13 residues. The CDR3 loop reads CSAMDSPVIEAFF. The CDR3 DNA reads TGCAGTGCGATGGACAGCCCCGTGATTGAAGCTTTCTTT.

In its sample, this clonotype was seen many times. This chain uses TRBV14 with TRBJ1-1; D is unclear. Deletions cut 3 bases from V and 7 bases from J, with 12 bases between. CDR1 SGHDN and CDR2 FVKESK come from the germline V gene. The CDR3 has 13 residues. DNA of the CDR3: TGTGCCAGCAGCCAGCCCGGACGGAATGAAGCTTTCTTT. Translating gives CASSQPGRNEAFF.

The chain combines TRBV28 with TRBJ2-3; TRBD2 matches at 8 bases. Per germline, CDR1 MDHEN and CDR2 SYDVKM. The CDR3 is 16 residues long. Trimming took 4 bases from V and 2 from J; bases not matched to a gene: 8. As DNA, the CDR3 is TGTGCCAGCAGTTCCCTCCCTAGCGGGCTCACAGATACGCAGTATTTT. Its protein is CASSSLPSGLTDTQYF.

The chain employs TRBV14 and TRBJ1-2; no clear D. The germline CDR1 and CDR2 sequences are SGHDN and FVKESK. The CDR3 length is 13 residues. V shed 9 bases and J shed 5 bases, with 16 bases lying between them. The CDR3 sequence is CASRPAFRYGYTF. CDR3 in DNA: TGTGCCAGTCGCCCAGCTTTTCGTTATGGCTACACCTTC.

The gene calls are TRBV4-3 and TRBJ2-3, with 7 nucleotides matching TRBD2. Germline CDR1 and CDR2: LGHNA and YSLEER. There are 15 residues in the CDR3. V dropped 0 bases and J dropped 5; count of bases not matched to a gene: 5. The CDR3 sequence: CASSQDALALDTQYF. CDR3 in DNA: TGCGCCAGCAGCCAAGATGCACTAGCGCTAGATACGCAGTATTTT.

This clonotype was seen more than once but under ten times. The chain employs TRBV7-2 and TRBJ2-1; D unresolved. From germline, CDR1 is SGHTA and CDR2 FQGNSA. This CDR3 spans 15 amino acids. Trimming took off 2 bases at V and 8 bases at J, with 16 bases between the two ends. The DNA for the CDR3 is TGTGCCAGCAGCTTAAAGGTTAGGTTTAACGATGAGCAGTTCTTC. Translated: CASSLKVRFNDEQFF.

This chain uses TRBV7-2 with TRBJ2-3; TRBD1 or TRBD2 may be the D gene (5 bases each). The CDR3 totals 13 residues. Germline V gives CDR1 SGHTA, CDR2 FQGNSA. The V end lost 6 bases, the J end lost 5 bases, and 12 bases lay between the germline ends. CDR3 sequence: CASSSPGGDTQYF. DNA for the CDR3: TGTGCCAGCAGTTCACCTGGGGGAGATACGCAGTATTTT.

This clonotype was seen a few times. This sequence joins TRBV24-1 and TRBJ2-4; maybe TRBD1 (5 bases). V was pared by 7 bases and J by 3 bases, with 9 bases between. CDR3 length: 13 residues. Germline assignment: CDR1 KGHDR and CDR2 SFDVKD. The CDR3 region has the DNA TGTGCCACCAGCCAGGGCAGCAAAAACATTCAGTACTTC. It codes for CATSQGSKNIQYF.

This clonotype was counted between two and nine times. The rearrangement joins TRBV7-9 to TRBJ2-3; D gene uncertain. Germline V gives CDR1 SEHNR, CDR2 FQNEAQ (reference sequence). Trimming left V 1 base short and J 3 bases short, with 8 bases between. The CDR3 runs 14 residues. CDR3 DNA sequence: TGTGCCAGCAGCTTAGAGGGCGTGACAGATACGCAGTATTTT. Its translation is CASSLEGVTDTQYF.

The V call is TRBV28, the J call TRBJ2-1; D is unclear. The CDR3 consists of 13 residues. Germline V gives CDR1 MDHEN, CDR2 SYDVKM. V lost 6 bases and J 4 bases, leaving 10 bases between the germline ends. This CDR3 reads CASSANPYNEQFF. The CDR3 bases are TGTGCCAGCAGCGCCAATCCTTACAATGAGCAGTTCTTC.

This clonotype was recorded a few times. DNA of the CDR3: TGTGCCAGCAGACGCCGGGGACTAGCCGCAGATACGCAGTATTTT. The encoded protein is CASRRRGLAADTQYF. This chain connects TRBV6-4 to TRBJ2-3, with 9 bases that match TRBD2. Germline CDR1 MRHNA, CDR2 SNTAGT. The trim removed 6 bases at V and 4 bases at J, leaving 8 bases unmatched. The CDR3 is 15 amino acids.

This chain links TRBV4-1 with TRBJ2-4; 7 bases align to TRBD1. CDR3 size: 18 residues. The J segment lost 0 bases and the V segment lost 6 bases, leaving 14 bases of the junction unmatched. The V gene's germline CDR1 is MGHRA and CDR2 YSYEKL. The CDR3 region is CASRAFYLDRRAKNIQYF. CDR3 DNA: TGCGCCAGCAGAGCCTTCTACCTGGACAGGAGAGCCAAAAACATTCAGTACTTC.

This clonotype was counted only a few times. J is TRBJ2-5 and V is TRBV6-2 or TRBV6-3, with D uncertain. The germline V gene encodes CDR1 MNHEY and CDR2 SVGEGT. This CDR3 has 12 residues. Trimming took 7 bases from V and 2 from J, leaving 8 bases between them. The CDR3 region has the DNA TGTGCCAGCACCTCATGGCAAGAGACCCAGTACTTC. Translated, it gives CASTSWQETQYF.

This clonotype was counted a few times. The chain couples TRBV7-2 to TRBJ2-2, with TRBD2 matching 10 bases. V was clipped by 11 bases and J by 4 bases; unmatched bases: 7. The CDR3 is 14 residues long. From germline, CDR1 is SGHTA and CDR2 FQGNSA. CDR3 residues: CAGTGTSATGELFF. The CDR3, as DNA: TGTGCCGGAACCGGGACTAGCGCCACCGGGGAGCTGTTTTTT.

The V and J genes are TRBV7-2 and TRBJ2-5, with D tentatively TRBD2 (6 bases). CDR3 length: 16 residues. The V gene lost 5 bases and the J gene lost 5 bases, with 21 bases spanning the gap. Looked up from germline, CDR1 is SGHTA and CDR2 is FQGNSA. As DNA, the CDR3 is TGTGCCAGCAGCGCCAGGTCGCGGGGTGGCCGGGAGACCCAGTACTTC. Translation gives CASSARSRGGRETQYF.

This clonotype was observed a handful of times. V usage is TRBV6-5 and J usage is TRBJ1-2; D possibly corresponds to TRBD1 (6 bases). In germline, CDR1 is MNHEY, CDR2 SVGAGI. The CDR3 contains 15 residues. Trimming removed 0 bases at V and 5 bases at J, with 13 bases between. The CDR3 is CASSYSLQGSYGYTF. CDR3 bases: TGTGCCAGCAGTTACTCGTTACAGGGATCTTATGGCTACACCTTC.

This clonotype was seen ten or more times. DNA of the CDR3: TGCGCCAGCAGCCAAGATCGGGGGCCGGGCGGCTACACCTTC. Its translation is CASSQDRGPGGYTF. The chain has TRBV4-3 and TRBJ1-2; a possible D gene is TRBD1 (6 bases). The germline V gene encodes CDR1 LGHNA and CDR2 YSLEER. This CDR3 spans 14 amino acids. V shed 0 bases and J shed 8 bases, with 13 bases lying between them.

The rearrangement uses TRBV4-1 and TRBJ2-2; D call uncertain. V gave up 0 bases and J gave up 4 bases, with 12 bases separating them. CDR1 and CDR2 (germline): MGHRA, YSYEKL. The CDR3 contains 16 residues. The CDR3 DNA sequence: TGCGCCAGCAGCCAAGAGGCCCGGGCCCTCACCGGGGAGCTGTTTTTT. Protein product: CASSQEARALTGELFF.

CDR3 loop: CASSPGQGFDEQFF. The CDR3 DNA reads TGTGCCAGCAGTCCGGGACAGGGGTTCGATGAGCAGTTCTTC. This sequence joins TRBV25-1 and TRBJ2-1; TRBD1 matches at 10 bases. The V segment lost 5 bases and the J segment 8 bases; nucleotides outside the gene matches: 6. Germline CDR1 reads MGHDK; CDR2 reads SYGVNS. The CDR3 has 14 amino acids.

The chain combines TRBV5-5 with TRBJ2-4; D is undetermined. Germline-derived CDR1 and CDR2 are SGHKS and YYEKEE (reference sequence). The CDR3 sequence is 14 residues long. The germline V and J ends were trimmed by 0 bases and 5 bases, with 9 bases remaining between them. CDR3 in DNA: TGTGCCAGCAGCTTGGGGGCACCAGAAAACATTCAGTACTTC. Its translation: CASSLGAPENIQYF. Filled out from reference TRBV5-5 and TRBJ2-4, the complete variable domain reads DAGVTQSPTHLIKTRGQQVTLRCSPISGHKSVSWYQQVLGQGPQFIFQYYEKEERGRGNFPDRFSARQFPNYSSELNVNALLLGDSALYLCASSLGAPENIQYFGAGTRLSVL.

The chain is built from TRBV7-6 and TRBJ1-2, with 11 nucleotides matching TRBD1. Germline CDR1 is SGHVS and CDR2 is FNYEAQ. The CDR3 runs 14 residues. The trim removed 5 bases at V and 8 bases at J, leaving 7 bases unmatched. This chain's CDR3 is CASSEGQGASGYTF. The DNA for the CDR3 is TGTGCCAGCAGCGAAGGACAGGGGGCTAGCGGCTACACCTTC.

The chain carries TRBV9 and TRBJ2-7; TRBD1 matches at 9 bases. After removal of 0 bases from V and 4 bases from J, the junction contained 5 bases not matched to a gene. The CDR3 extends over 15 amino acids. Germline V gene sequence: CDR1 SGDLS, CDR2 YYNGEE. The CDR3 bases are TGTGCCAGCAGCGTAGAGGGACAGGGTTCTTACGAGCAGTACTTC. Protein product: CASSVEGQGSYEQYF.

This chain connects TRBV6-2 or TRBV6-3 to TRBJ2-1; 7 bases are a match to TRBD1. This CDR3 has 16 amino acids. Germline V lookup: CDR1 MNHEY, CDR2 SVGEGT. V lost 5 bases and J lost 0; bases outside the gene matches: 7. CDR3 protein: CASSDRDKGSYNEQFF. DNA for the CDR3: TGTGCCAGCAGTGACAGGGACAAGGGCTCCTACAATGAGCAGTTCTTC.

This clonotype was observed a handful of times. This chain uses TRBV5-1 with TRBJ2-1; 8 bases are a match to TRBD1. The CDR3 runs 14 residues. Germline V gene lookup returns CDR1 SGHRS and CDR2 YFSETQ. V was clipped by 3 bases and J by 6 bases; unmatched bases: 5. The CDR3 region is CASSSGQAGNEQFF. Written as DNA, the CDR3 is TGCGCCAGCAGCTCGGGACAGGCGGGCAATGAGCAGTTCTTC.

This chain links TRBV5-5 with TRBJ2-3; no definite D call. V was shortened by 5 bases and J by 6 bases, with 16 bases between the two germline ends. This CDR3 has 14 residues. Per germline, CDR1 SGHKS and CDR2 YYEKEE (reference sequence). The DNA of the CDR3 is TGTGCCAGCAGTCTGACGATTAATGGGGATACGCAGTATTTT. This gives the protein CASSLTINGDTQYF.

V gene TRBV4-3 combines with J gene TRBJ2-2; unclear D gene. The germline V gene has CDR1 LGHNA and CDR2 YSLEER. The V end was cut by 2 bases, the J end by 1 base, with 5 bases between. The CDR3 has 14 amino acids. CDR3 sequence: CASSQRGNTGELFF. CDR3 DNA: TGCGCCAGCAGCCAACGAGGGAACACCGGGGAGCTGTTTTTT.